A single sample is the source of the 19 T cell receptor beta chains below, sequenced in a study of T cell repertoires in cytomegalovirus infection. MiXCR was run by TCRdb on the reads, yielding one entry per CDR3 protein. The table has 600,000 to 800,000 distinct CDR3 sequences, 24% seen once. The material sequenced was CD8+ T cells from PBMCs. The receptor source for this set is a human donor in good health (CMV status not recorded). Some clones in this sample may be carry-over from other donors' samples.

This clonotype was picked up a small number of times. The rearrangement uses TRBV6-6 and TRBJ2-3; TRBD2 aligns across 14 bases. Germline CDR1 reads MNHNY; CDR2 reads SVGAGI (reference sequence). The CDR3 is 17 residues long. Unmatched junction bases numbered 4, after V lost 4 bases and J lost 1 base. CDR3 DNA: TGTGCCAGCAGTTGGGGACTAGCGGGGGCTGGCACAGATACGCAGTATTTT. As protein: CASSWGLAGAGTDTQYF.

The chain carries TRBV27 and TRBJ2-7, with D unclear. CDR3 length: 15 amino acids. V was cut by 5 bases and J by 0 bases, with 14 bases left in between. CDR1 and CDR2 from the germline V gene are MNHEY and SMNVEV (reference sequence). In DNA form, the CDR3 reads TGTGCCAGCAGTACCGACTCTCTTCGCTCCTACGAGCAGTACTTC. Its translation: CASSTDSLRSYEQYF.

As for this clonotype: This clone may be a read error of a much larger clone one base away. J is TRBJ2-5 and V is TRBV29-1; D is undetermined. The germline gives CDR1 SQVTM, CDR2 ANQGSEA. The V gene lost 2 bases and the J gene lost 5 bases, with 3 bases spanning the gap. The CDR3 totals 10 residues. CDR3 sequence: CSVETETQYF. The DNA of the CDR3 is TGCAGCGTTGAAACGGAGACCCAGTACTTC.

This chain connects TRBV27 to TRBJ1-2; no clear D. This CDR3 is 15 amino acids long. Per the germline V gene, CDR1 is MNHEY and CDR2 is SMNVEV (reference sequence). V was pared by 5 bases and J by 7 bases, with 20 bases between. The CDR3 loop is CASSSSEVSYAGYTF. DNA for the CDR3: TGTGCCAGCAGTAGCTCAGAGGTGTCTTATGCTGGCTACACCTTC.

The V gene is TRBV12-3 or TRBV12-4, the J gene TRBJ1-1; D not resolved. Trimming took off 9 bases at V and 4 bases at J, with 27 bases between the two ends. The CDR3 totals 17 residues. CDR3 in amino acids: CARSPPTRGSGVTEAFF. The CDR3 DNA reads TGTGCCAGGAGTCCCCCTACGAGAGGGTCCGGGGTCACTGAAGCTTTCTTT.

This clonotype has just a few counts. The rearrangement uses TRBV28 and TRBJ1-1, with a weak D call TRBD1 (5 bases). The CDR3 length is 13 residues. The germline V gene encodes CDR1 MDHEN and CDR2 SYDVKM. V lost 6 bases and J 6 bases, leaving 14 bases between the germline ends. The DNA for the CDR3 is TGTGCCAGCAGCCCAGGTTGGGGCGCTGAAGCTTTCTTT. Translated: CASSPGWGAEAFF.

In its sample, this clonotype was seen many times. The rearrangement uses TRBV7-2 and TRBJ2-5; TRBD2 aligns across 9 bases. The CDR3 covers 16 residues. Germline trimming cut 5 bases from V and 1 base from J; bases unmatched to any gene: 8. The V gene's germline CDR1 is SGHTA and CDR2 FQGNSA. The CDR3 is CASSQSERGAQETQYF. Here the CDR3 DNA reads TGTGCCAGCAGCCAGAGTGAGCGGGGGGCCCAAGAGACCCAGTACTTC.

This chain links TRBV29-1 with TRBJ2-3; possibly TRBD1 or TRBD2 for D (6 bases each). Trimming stripped 0 bases from V and 7 bases from J, with 17 bases between. In germline, CDR1 is SQVTM, CDR2 ANQGSEA. The CDR3 extends over 15 amino acids. The CDR3 loop reads CSVEDRQGGRNTQYF. The CDR3 DNA reads as TGCAGCGTTGAAGATCGTCAAGGGGGGCGGAATACGCAGTATTTT.

The chain has TRBV13 and TRBJ2-2; D tentatively reads TRBD1 or TRBD2 (5 bases each). Trimming cost V 6 bases and J 3 bases, with 26 bases left between them. Germline-derived CDR1 and CDR2 are PRHDT and FYEKMQ (reference sequence). The length of the CDR3 is 19 residues. The CDR3 is CASSLSSNTRDRDTGELFF. The CDR3 DNA sequence: TGTGCCAGCAGTTTATCATCCAACACCCGGGACCGAGACACCGGGGAGCTGTTTTTT.

This clonotype was recorded many times. The CDR3 nucleotides are TGTGCCAGCATTGGGGGGGAGGTTTCGTACGAGCAGTACGTC. This gives the protein CASIGGEVSYEQYV. The chain has TRBV6-1 and TRBJ2-7; TRBD2 agrees at 7 bases. Germline CDR1 MNHNS, CDR2 SASEGT. The ends lost 7 bases at V and 4 bases at J; junction bases unmatched: 10. The CDR3 is 14 amino acids.

The V gene is TRBV7-8, the J gene TRBJ1-2, with TRBD1 matching over 12 bases. Trimming cost V 4 bases and J 4 bases; bases outside gene matches: 7. In germline, CDR1 is SGHVS, CDR2 FQNEAQ. This CDR3 has 16 amino acids. The CDR3: CASSSTGTGGSYGYTF. As DNA, the CDR3 is TGTGCCAGCAGCTCAACCGGGACAGGGGGCTCCTATGGCTACACCTTC. The variable domain in full, completed from reference TRBV7-8 and TRBJ1-2, reads GAGVSQSPRYKVAKRGQDVALRCDPISGHVSLFWYQQALGQGPEFLTYFQNEAQLDKSGLPSDRFFAERPEGSVSTLKIQRTQQEDSAVYLCASSSTGTGGSYGYTFGSGTRLTVV.

The chain couples TRBV28 to TRBJ1-2, with D possibly matching TRBD1 (6 bases). Germline V CDR1 and CDR2: MDHEN, SYDVKM. The CDR3 contains 16 residues. Trimming took off 1 base at V and 1 base at J, with 13 bases between the two ends. In nucleotides, the CDR3 is TGTGCCAGCAGTTTATTACAGCTAGGGGGTAACTATGGCTACACCTTC. Protein sequence: CASSLLQLGGNYGYTF.

About this clonotype: At one boundary the junction diverges from the germline segment, which might be a read error. The chain couples TRBV7-8 to TRBJ2-1; 7 bases map to TRBD1. In germline, CDR1 is SGHVS, CDR2 FQNEAQ. The CDR3 length is 9 residues. The CDR3 here is CASSLTGDF. The CDR3 DNA sequence: TGTGCCAGCAGCCTCACAGGGGACTTC.

The genes are TRBV4-1 and TRBJ1-5; no definite D call. Germline V gives CDR1 MGHRA, CDR2 YSYEKL. With 0 bases removed from V and 5 bases from J, the gap between germline ends came to 8 bases. There are 14 residues in the CDR3. CDR3 residues: CASSQDLSYQPQHF. CDR3 in DNA: TGCGCCAGCAGCCAAGATCTTAGTTATCAGCCCCAGCATTTT.

The gene calls are TRBV5-1 and TRBJ1-6; 8 nucleotides align to TRBD1. V shed 4 bases and J 9 bases; nucleotides not matched to a gene: 12. CDR3 length: 16 residues. Germline assignment: CDR1 SGHRS and CDR2 YFSETQ. The CDR3 protein is CASSRDMDRDGSPLHF. Here the CDR3 DNA reads TGCGCCAGCAGCCGTGACATGGACAGGGACGGTTCACCCCTCCACTTT. Full variable domain (rest looked up from reference TRBV5-1 and TRBJ1-6): KAGVTQTPRYLIKTRGQQVTLSCSPISGHRSVSWYQQTPGQGLQFLFEYFSETQRNKGNFPGRFSGRQFSNSRSEMNVSTLELGDSALYLCASSRDMDRDGSPLHFGNGTRLTVT.

The chain combines TRBV28 with TRBJ2-5, with TRBD2 matching over 7 bases. This CDR3 comprises 15 residues. Germline loops: CDR1 MDHEN, CDR2 SYDVKM. Germline trimming cut 5 bases from V and 5 bases from J; bases unmatched to any gene: 11. The CDR3 loop is CASSRLSGARETQYF. Here the CDR3 DNA reads TGTGCCAGCAGTCGTCTCAGCGGGGCGAGGGAGACCCAGTACTTC.

This clonotype showed up many times. This chain joins TRBV7-2 and TRBJ2-1; 7 bases agree with TRBD1. Trimming removed 1 base from V and 3 bases from J; junction bases left unmatched: 6. Germline CDR1 reads SGHTA; CDR2 reads FQGNSA. This CDR3 contains 16 residues. The CDR3 spells CASSLDPTGFYNEQFF. CDR3 nucleotides: TGTGCCAGCAGCTTAGACCCGACAGGGTTCTACAATGAGCAGTTCTTC.

The chain employs TRBV7-9 and TRBJ2-7; D ambiguous. The germline V gene has CDR1 SEHNR and CDR2 FQNEAQ (reference sequence). Trimming removed 5 bases at V and 2 bases at J, with 16 bases between. The CDR3 consists of 15 residues. Here the CDR3 DNA reads TGTGCCAGCAGCCCCGAACATCTTAGGGCCTACGAGCAGTACTTC. Its translation is CASSPEHLRAYEQYF.

This rearrangement joins TRBV6-6 to TRBJ2-7; 8 bases are a match to TRBD1. The germline gives CDR1 MNHNY, CDR2 SVGAGI (reference sequence). The CDR3 is 14 amino acids. CDR3: CASSYGTDLSGQDV. In DNA form, the CDR3 reads TGTGCCAGCAGTTACGGTACCGACCTTTCGGGACAGGACGTC.